These 23 T cell receptor beta chains came from one sample sequenced in a study of cytomegalovirus exposure and HLA in healthy donors. In the PCR, 60 Vbeta and 13 Jbeta primers were used. Sequencing used immunoSEQ multiplex PCR; TCRdb keeps in-frame clones, though not all of them. This sample yields about 150,000 clones, of which about 84% are seen a single time; roughly 5.3% belongs to the top ten. Sequencing input: PBMCs. The receptors were sampled from a woman between 40 and 55 years old in good health and CMV-seropositive.

V gene TRBV4-1 combines with J gene TRBJ2-1, with D possibly TRBD1 on 6 matching bases. This CDR3 comprises 15 residues. The V end was cut by 1 base, the J end by 0 bases, with 7 bases between. CDR1 and CDR2 (germline): MGHRA, YSYEKL. The CDR3: CASSQVGGSYNEQFF. The CDR3 region has the DNA TGCGCCAGCAGCCAAGTAGGGGGCTCCTACAATGAGCAGTTCTTC.

The chain uses TRBV5-1 and TRBJ2-3; D call uncertain. There are 12 residues in the CDR3. Germline CDR1 is SGHRS and CDR2 is YFSETQ. The germline V and J ends were trimmed by 4 bases and 0 bases, with 3 bases remaining between them. The CDR3 protein is CASSESTDTQYF. The CDR3 coding sequence is TGCGCCAGCAGCGAGAGCACAGATACGCAGTATTTT. The complete variable domain, with remaining parts taken from reference TRBV5-1 and TRBJ2-3, reads KAGVTQTPRYLIKTRGQQVTLSCSPISGHRSVSWYQQTPGQGLQFLFEYFSETQRNKGNFPGRFSGRQFSNSRSEMNVSTLELGDSALYLCASSESTDTQYFGPGTRLTVL.

This clone was observed a handful of times. V gene TRBV6-5 combines with J gene TRBJ1-6, with 9 bases aligning to TRBD1. V was clipped by 6 bases and J by 10 bases; unmatched bases: 7. The CDR3 has 14 residues. CDR1 is MNHEY, CDR2 SVGAGI, per germline. CDR3 sequence: CASSLGQGVSPLHF. In DNA, the CDR3 is TGTGCCAGCAGCCTGGGACAGGGTGTGTCACCCCTCCACTTT.

In its sample, this clone was seen a few times. The rearrangement uses TRBV29-1 and TRBJ2-3; D might be TRBD1 (6 bases). V lost 7 bases to trimming and J lost 4 bases, with 9 bases between them. Germline loops: CDR1 SQVTM, CDR2 ANQGSEA. The CDR3 length is 11 residues. CDR3 amino acids: CSAGQSDTQYF. The CDR3, as DNA: TGCAGCGCCGGACAGTCAGATACGCAGTATTTT.

The chain has TRBV4-2 and TRBJ1-1, with a possible D match to TRBD1 (6 bases). Germline loops: CDR1 LGHNA, CDR2 YNFKEQ. CDR3 size: 16 residues. Between the trimmed V and J ends, which lost 0 bases and 8 bases, there was a span of 19 bases. The CDR3 here is CASSQEGQGWGREAFF. CDR3 in DNA: TGTGCCAGCAGCCAAGAAGGGCAGGGGTGGGGGCGAGAAGCTTTCTTT.

This sequence joins TRBV28 and TRBJ2-5; D might be TRBD2 (6 bases). CDR3 length: 12 amino acids. Trimming shortened V by 2 bases and J by 9 bases, and 10 bases separated the two germline ends. CDR1 is MDHEN, CDR2 SYDVKM, per germline. In DNA form, the CDR3 reads TGTGCCAGCAGTTTAGTCCCGGGGGCCCAGTACTTC. This translates into CASSLVPGAQYF.

The rearrangement joins TRBV11-3 to TRBJ2-7, with TRBD2 matching over 7 bases. Germline V CDR1 and CDR2: SGHNT, YENEEA. The CDR3 spans 14 residues. V gave up 5 bases and J gave up 2 bases; unmatched junction bases: 6. The CDR3 bases are TGTGCCAGCAGCCCTGGGGGGGGAACCTACGAGCAGTACTTC. Translation gives CASSPGGGTYEQYF.

The DNA of the CDR3 is TGTGCCAGCAGCTTAAGACAGGGGAGCTCTGGAAACACCATATATTTT. Translating gives CASSLRQGSSGNTIYF. The V call is TRBV7-9, the J call TRBJ1-3; 8 nucleotides agree with TRBD1. After removal of 2 bases from V and 0 bases from J, the junction contained 3 bases not matched to a gene. The CDR3 has 16 amino acids. Germline assignment: CDR1 SEHNR and CDR2 FQNEAQ (reference sequence).

V is TRBV30 and J is TRBJ2-3; the D gene is possibly TRBD2 (5 bases). Trimming left V 0 bases short and J 3 bases short, with 10 bases between. Per the germline V gene, CDR1 is GTSNPN and CDR2 is SVGIG (reference sequence). This CDR3 spans 14 amino acids. CDR3 amino acids: CAWSVMAGTDTQYF. The CDR3 region has the DNA TGTGCCTGGAGTGTAATGGCGGGTACAGATACGCAGTATTTT.

The J gene is TRBJ2-7, the V gene TRBV30, with 7 bases matching TRBD1. This CDR3 is built from 12 residues. The germline gives CDR1 GTSNPN, CDR2 SVGIG (reference sequence). V lost 3 bases to trimming and J lost 5 bases; unmatched junction nucleotides: 4. The CDR3 is CAWSWQGDEQYF. The CDR3 DNA follows: TGTGCCTGGAGCTGGCAGGGGGACGAGCAGTACTTC.

The chain recombines TRBV6-6 with TRBJ2-7; 10 bases are shared with TRBD1. From germline, CDR1 is MNHNY and CDR2 SVGAGI (reference sequence). The length of the CDR3 is 14 residues. The junction had 3 bases not matched to a gene; V was cut back by 7 bases and J by 0 bases. CDR3 in DNA: TGTGCCAGCAACGGACAGGGGGACTCCTACGAGCAGTACTTC. It yields the protein CASNGQGDSYEQYF.

In nucleotides, the CDR3 is TGTGCCAGCAAATCCCCAGGGAAGGGGGACTATGGCTACACCTTC. Its translation is CASKSPGKGDYGYTF. The rearrangement joins TRBV28 to TRBJ1-2; maybe TRBD1 (6 bases). The CDR3 length is 15 residues. V lost 7 bases to trimming and J lost 3 bases, with 18 bases between them. CDR1 MDHEN and CDR2 SYDVKM come from the germline V gene.

This clone was detected once. DNA of the CDR3: TGTGCCAGCAGCCGGACTAGCTCCAACTACGAGCAGTACTTC. Protein sequence: CASSRTSSNYEQYF. The chain is built from TRBV13 and TRBJ2-7, with 8 bases fitting TRBD2. Germline-derived CDR1 and CDR2 are PRHDT and FYEKMQ (reference sequence). Trimming at V came to 5 bases and at J to 3 bases, leaving 6 bases not matched to a gene. The CDR3 is 14 amino acids.

V gene TRBV19 combines with J gene TRBJ2-5; no firm D call. The V and J ends lost 1 base and 4 bases respectively, with 13 bases between them. This CDR3 region has 15 residues. Germline values: CDR1 LNHDA, CDR2 SQIVND (reference sequence). The CDR3, as DNA: TGTGCCAGTAGTATAGCGAGGCTAGATTCAGAGACCCAGTACTTC. Amino acids: CASSIARLDSETQYF.

This chain joins TRBV5-6 and TRBJ2-1, with 9 bases that match TRBD2. Germline loops: CDR1 SGHDT, CDR2 YYEEEE. With 0 bases clipped from V and 6 bases from J, the junction kept 4 bases outside the gene matches. The CDR3 consists of 15 residues. The CDR3 DNA reads TGTGCCAGCAGCTTGGCGCTAGCGGGGTCCAATGAGCAGTTCTTC. It specifies CASSLALAGSNEQFF.

The V gene is TRBV9, the J gene TRBJ1-2; D might be TRBD1 (5 bases). The V gene's germline CDR1 is SGDLS and CDR2 YYNGEE. Trimming stripped 3 bases from V and 8 bases from J, with 14 bases between. The CDR3 has 13 residues. CDR3 loop: CASSGGGEEGYTF. The CDR3 region has the DNA TGTGCCAGCAGCGGTGGGGGGGAAGAAGGCTACACCTTC.

The sample holds a few counts of this clone. This chain joins TRBV6-1 and TRBJ2-2; no reliable D call. Trimming took 4 bases from V and 1 from J, leaving 7 bases between them. Germline CDR1 is MNHNS and CDR2 is SASEGT. The CDR3 is 14 amino acids. CDR3 protein: CASSVQVNTGELFF. The CDR3, as DNA: TGTGCCAGCAGTGTGCAGGTGAACACCGGGGAGCTGTTTTTT.

The V call is TRBV7-8, the J call TRBJ2-7; the D gene is possibly TRBD1 (6 bases). Trimming took off 5 bases at V and 0 bases at J, with 11 bases between the two ends. The CDR3 consists of 14 residues. CDR1 SGHVS and CDR2 FQNEAQ come from the germline V gene. Here the CDR3 reads CASSGQPSSYEQYF. The CDR3 DNA sequence: TGTGCCAGCAGCGGACAGCCTTCCTCCTACGAGCAGTACTTC.

The chain combines TRBV29-1 with TRBJ1-1; D is unclear. Germline values: CDR1 SQVTM, CDR2 ANQGSEA. This CDR3 comprises 12 residues. Deletions cut 0 bases from V and 6 bases from J, with 8 bases between. The CDR3 sequence: CSVEDSTSEAFF. The CDR3, as DNA: TGCAGCGTTGAAGATAGTACGTCTGAAGCTTTCTTT.

The chain links TRBV30 to TRBJ1-6, with D unresolved. This CDR3 has 18 amino acids. V was trimmed by 0 bases and J by 0 bases, leaving 15 bases between them. Germline CDR1 reads GTSNPN; CDR2 reads SVGIG (reference sequence). CDR3 loop: CAWSVARTYSSYNSPLHF. CDR3 DNA sequence: TGTGCCTGGAGTGTGGCTCGTACTTACAGCTCCTATAATTCACCCCTCCACTTT.

This rearrangement joins TRBV27 to TRBJ2-7; TRBD1 matches 8 bases. Trimming took 2 bases from V and 3 from J; bases not matched to a gene: 3. The CDR3 sequence is 14 residues long. Per germline, CDR1 MNHEY and CDR2 SMNVEV (reference sequence). The DNA of the CDR3 is TGTGCCAGCAGTTTAAGAACAGGGGGCTACGAGCAGTACTTC. Amino acid sequence: CASSLRTGGYEQYF.

The chain has TRBV27 and TRBJ1-5; D is unresolved. There are 15 residues in the CDR3. V lost 0 bases, J lost 5 bases, and 11 bases lay in between. Per germline, CDR1 MNHEY and CDR2 SMNVEV (reference sequence). The CDR3 DNA reads as TGTGCCAGCAGTTTATCTGGACTTCATGATCAGCCCCAGCATTTT. Translated: CASSLSGLHDQPQHF.

V is TRBV2 and J is TRBJ1-2; unclear D gene. The V end was cut by 2 bases, the J end by 6 bases, with 16 bases between. The CDR3 runs to 15 residues. From germline, CDR1 is SNHLY and CDR2 FYNNEI. The CDR3 here is CASSENLGSMNGYTF. The CDR3 DNA sequence: TGTGCCAGCAGTGAAAACCTAGGGAGCATGAATGGCTACACCTTC. The whole variable domain, filled in from reference TRBV2 and TRBJ1-2, reads EPEVTQTPSHQVTQMGQEVILRCVPISNHLYFYWYRQILGQKVEFLVSFYNNEISEKSEIFDDQFSVERPDGSNFTLKIRSTKLEDSAMYFCASSENLGSMNGYTFGSGTRLTVV.